The clone carrying this TCR beta chain showed up many times. Its antigen is not known. This entry comes from a study of Graves' ophthalmopathy and Graves' hyperthyroidism. General study findings and limits: A classifier, a 13-signature model, separated ophthalmopathy from stable hyperthyroidism with roughly 86% sensitivity and around 83% specificity. It was with around 71% sensitivity and 72% to 75% specificity that the model predicted ophthalmopathy progression.

Patients were left out if they had other autoimmune diseases, uncontrolled infections, pregnancy or lactation. RNA served as the template for amplifying TCR beta CDR3 regions. HTBI primers primed a first-round RT-PCR, and a second-round multiplex PCR followed. One entry per CDR3 protein results from TCRdb running MiXCR on the multiplex PCR reads. The data contain over 500,000 distinct CDR3 sequences, about a fifth of them singletons. Sample: peripheral blood. The origin of this receptor is a woman aged 18 to 35 with stable Graves' hyperthyroidism. Some clones in this sample may be carry-over from other donors' samples.

In DNA, the CDR3 is TGTGCCAGCAGCTTCGACAGGAAGTCCGTGGAGCAGTACTTC. Protein sequence: CASSFDRKSVEQYF. This rearrangement joins TRBV5-5 to TRBJ2-7; D is possibly TRBD1 (6 bases). Between the trimmed V and J ends, which lost 2 bases and 7 bases, there was a span of 16 bases. Germline V gene data show CDR1 as SGHKS and CDR2 as YYEKEE (reference sequence). This CDR3 is built from 14 residues.